A selection of T cell receptor beta chains follows, all from one sample in a study of response to subunit inactivated influenza vaccine. Using its own MiXCR run on the RT-PCR reads, TCRdb lists one record per CDR3 protein. The sample consists of roughly 540,000 distinct CDR3 sequences, around 21% of them appearing once. These records were also assigned to another study, of T cells expressing NK-cell markers.

The sequencing here drew on CD4+ T cells sorted from PBMCs, taken less than 13 days after vaccination. These TCRs come from a man aged 45-60 years who received an inactivated influenza vaccine. Both conserved end residues are part of each CDR3. D genes are given only for firm matches. Not every row has a clone size; where given, it reads once, few, many or a size class.

d_call: TRBD2; j_call: TRBJ2-7; clone_size: .; v_call: TRBV18; cdr3_length: 14; cdr3_aa: CASSPGLAGYEQYF; cdr3_nt: TGTGCCAGCTCACCCGGACTAGCGGGATACGAGCAGTACTTC
d_call: TRBD2; j_call: TRBJ2-3; clone_size: few; v_call: TRBV20-1; cdr3_length: 16; cdr3_aa: CSATALAGDGADTQYF; cdr3_nt: TGCAGTGCTACCGCACTAGCGGGAGATGGAGCAGATACGCAGTATTTT
d_call: TRBD1; j_call: TRBJ1-6; clone_size: .; v_call: TRBV12-3/TRBV12-4; cdr3_length: 15; cdr3_aa: CASSFVTTGGSPLHF; cdr3_nt: TGTGCCAGCAGTTTTGTCACTACAGGGGGATCACCCCTCCACTTT
d_call: .; j_call: TRBJ2-7; clone_size: .; v_call: TRBV5-8; cdr3_length: 14; cdr3_aa: CASSSRQLPGEQYF; cdr3_nt: TGTGCCAGCAGCTCCAGACAGCTGCCGGGAGAGCAGTACTTC
d_call: TRBD2; j_call: TRBJ2-1; clone_size: few; v_call: TRBV28; cdr3_length: 17; cdr3_aa: CASSSPGGGAHYNEQFF; cdr3_nt: TGTGCCAGCAGTTCACCGGGGGGGGGGGCACACTACAATGAGCAGTTCTTC
d_call: .; j_call: TRBJ2-3; clone_size: many; v_call: TRBV12-3/TRBV12-4; cdr3_length: 13; cdr3_aa: CASSFKRGDTQYF; cdr3_nt: TGTGCCAGCAGTTTTAAGAGGGGAGATACGCAGTATTTT
d_call: .; j_call: TRBJ2-3; clone_size: few; v_call: TRBV7-9; cdr3_length: 17; cdr3_aa: CASSLGDGLGGTDTQYF; cdr3_nt: TGTGCCAGCAGCTTGGGGGACGGCCTAGGCGGCACAGATACGCAGTATTTT
d_call: .; j_call: TRBJ2-3; clone_size: few; v_call: TRBV4-1; cdr3_length: 14; cdr3_aa: CASSHPRGADTQYF; cdr3_nt: TGCGCCAGCAGCCACCCCCGGGGTGCAGATACGCAGTATTTT
d_call: .; j_call: TRBJ2-5; clone_size: .; v_call: TRBV24-1; cdr3_length: 15; cdr3_aa: CATSDRTGYQETQYF; cdr3_nt: TGTGCCACCAGTGACCGGACTGGTTACCAAGAGACCCAGTACTTC
d_call: TRBD2; j_call: TRBJ2-1; clone_size: many; v_call: TRBV29-1; cdr3_length: 14; cdr3_aa: CSVRRLAAYNEQFF; cdr3_nt: TGCAGCGTTCGCCGACTAGCGGCCTACAATGAGCAGTTCTTC
d_call: TRBD2; j_call: TRBJ2-1; clone_size: .; v_call: TRBV10-3; cdr3_length: 17; cdr3_aa: CAIGLAASGGSYNEQFF; cdr3_nt: TGTGCCATCGGCCTAGCGGCTTCGGGGGGTTCCTACAATGAGCAGTTCTTC
d_call: .; j_call: TRBJ2-3; clone_size: few; v_call: TRBV10-3; cdr3_length: 14; cdr3_aa: CAISGEAYTDTQYF; cdr3_nt: TGTGCCATCAGTGGTGAAGCTTACACAGATACGCAGTATTTT
d_call: TRBD2; j_call: TRBJ2-3; clone_size: .; v_call: TRBV25-1; cdr3_length: 16; cdr3_aa: CASSYSSGVGTDTQYF; cdr3_nt: TGTGCCAGCAGTTACTCTAGCGGGGTTGGCACAGATACGCAGTATTTT
d_call: TRBD1; j_call: TRBJ1-1; clone_size: .; v_call: TRBV7-3; cdr3_length: 13; cdr3_aa: CASSPGGYTEAFF; cdr3_nt: TGTGCCAGCAGCCCAGGGGGCTACACTGAAGCTTTCTTT
d_call: .; j_call: TRBJ1-1; clone_size: .; v_call: TRBV5-1; cdr3_length: 14; cdr3_aa: CASSLVGGNIEAFF; cdr3_nt: TGCGCCAGCAGCTTGGTCGGGGGAAACATTGAAGCTTTCTTT
d_call: .; j_call: TRBJ2-1; clone_size: .; v_call: TRBV12-3/TRBV12-4; cdr3_length: 16; cdr3_aa: CASSLWRTSLKDEQFF; cdr3_nt: TGTGCCAGCAGTTTATGGAGGACTTCCCTCAAGGATGAGCAGTTCTTC
d_call: .; j_call: TRBJ1-1; clone_size: few; v_call: TRBV5-1; cdr3_length: 14; cdr3_aa: CASSSSSLNTEAFF; cdr3_nt: TGCGCCAGCAGCTCATCCTCACTGAACACTGAAGCTTTCTTT
d_call: TRBD1; j_call: TRBJ2-7; clone_size: few; v_call: TRBV20-1; cdr3_length: 13; cdr3_aa: CSARGQGAGEQYF; cdr3_nt: TGCAGTGCTAGAGGTCAGGGGGCGGGAGAGCAGTACTTC
d_call: .; j_call: TRBJ2-6; clone_size: once; v_call: TRBV10-3; cdr3_length: 15; cdr3_aa: CVISENPSGANVLTF; cdr3_nt: TGTGTCATCAGTGAAAATCCCTCTGGGGCCAACGTCCTGACTTTC
d_call: TRBD1; j_call: TRBJ2-2; clone_size: .; v_call: TRBV11-3; cdr3_length: 16; cdr3_aa: CASSSGQGKVAGELFF; cdr3_nt: TGTGCCAGCAGCTCTGGACAGGGAAAGGTCGCCGGGGAGCTGTTTTTT
d_call: .; j_call: TRBJ2-7; clone_size: few; v_call: TRBV6-2/TRBV6-3; cdr3_length: 14; cdr3_aa: CASSYSSAAGEQYF; cdr3_nt: TGTGCCAGCAGTTACTCAAGCGCCGCTGGCGAGCAGTACTTC
d_call: TRBD1; j_call: TRBJ2-1; clone_size: few; v_call: TRBV29-1; cdr3_length: 14; cdr3_aa: CSATDRGRINEQFF; cdr3_nt: TGCAGCGCGACCGACAGGGGGCGAATCAATGAGCAGTTCTTC
d_call: .; j_call: TRBJ2-7; clone_size: .; v_call: TRBV28; cdr3_length: 16; cdr3_aa: CASSSPTRDTPYEQYF; cdr3_nt: TGTGCCAGCAGCTCCCCTACCCGGGACACCCCCTACGAGCAGTACTTC
d_call: .; j_call: TRBJ2-1; clone_size: many; v_call: TRBV12-3/TRBV12-4; cdr3_length: 13; cdr3_aa: CASSLGGGNEQFF; cdr3_nt: TGTGCTAGCAGCTTAGGAGGGGGCAATGAGCAGTTCTTC
d_call: .; j_call: TRBJ1-2; clone_size: .; v_call: TRBV6-4; cdr3_length: 12; cdr3_aa: CASSDGGSGYTF; cdr3_nt: TGTGCCAGCAGTGACGGGGGTTCAGGCTACACCTTC
d_call: .; j_call: TRBJ2-3; clone_size: .; v_call: TRBV20-1; cdr3_length: 16; cdr3_aa: CSARGGVGGGPDTQYF; cdr3_nt: TGCAGTGCTAGAGGGGGTGTGGGAGGGGGTCCAGATACGCAGTATTTT
d_call: .; j_call: TRBJ1-1; clone_size: few; v_call: TRBV7-9; cdr3_length: 16; cdr3_aa: CASSLVSTFQNTEAFF; cdr3_nt: TGTGCCAGCAGCTTAGTTTCCACATTTCAGAACACTGAAGCTTTCTTT
d_call: .; j_call: TRBJ2-7; clone_size: few; v_call: TRBV6-2/TRBV6-3; cdr3_length: 14; cdr3_aa: CASRRRGQTYEQYF; cdr3_nt: TGTGCCAGCAGGCGCAGGGGCCAGACCTACGAGCAGTACTTC
d_call: .; j_call: TRBJ1-5; clone_size: .; v_call: TRBV12-3/TRBV12-4; cdr3_length: 13; cdr3_aa: CASSLNEAQPQHF; cdr3_nt: TGTGCCAGCAGTTTAAACGAAGCTCAGCCCCAGCATTTT
d_call: .; j_call: TRBJ2-3; clone_size: .; v_call: TRBV6-1; cdr3_length: 14; cdr3_aa: CASSEAGRTDTQYF; cdr3_nt: TGTGCCAGCAGTGAAGCGGGGCGCACAGATACGCAGTATTTT
d_call: .; j_call: TRBJ2-2; clone_size: .; v_call: TRBV27; cdr3_length: 14; cdr3_aa: CASSSIPRTGELFF; cdr3_nt: TGTGCCAGCAGTTCCATACCTCGCACCGGGGAGCTGTTTTTT
d_call: .; j_call: TRBJ1-2; clone_size: .; v_call: TRBV28; cdr3_length: 14; cdr3_aa: CASSFSRGFYGYTF; cdr3_nt: TGTGCCAGCAGTTTTAGCCGGGGGTTCTATGGCTACACCTTC
d_call: .; j_call: TRBJ2-1; clone_size: .; v_call: TRBV20-1; cdr3_length: 12; cdr3_aa: CSAFNGPYEQFF; cdr3_nt: TGCAGTGCTTTCAATGGGCCATATGAGCAGTTCTTC
d_call: TRBD1; j_call: TRBJ1-1; clone_size: .; v_call: TRBV2; cdr3_length: 13; cdr3_aa: CASNGQARTEAFF; cdr3_nt: TGTGCCAGCAATGGACAGGCGAGAACTGAAGCTTTCTTT
d_call: .; j_call: TRBJ2-3; clone_size: .; v_call: TRBV20-1; cdr3_length: 15; cdr3_aa: CSAPFQLTSTDTQYF; cdr3_nt: TGCAGTGCCCCCTTCCAGCTTACCAGCACAGATACGCAGTATTTT
d_call: .; j_call: TRBJ2-7; clone_size: .; v_call: TRBV7-9; cdr3_length: 14; cdr3_aa: CASSEGTVVYEQYF; cdr3_nt: TGTGCCAGCAGCGAGGGGACGGTAGTCTACGAGCAGTACTTC
d_call: TRBD2; j_call: TRBJ2-3; clone_size: .; v_call: TRBV7-9; cdr3_length: 15; cdr3_aa: CASSRGGASTDTQYF; cdr3_nt: TGTGCCAGCAGTCGCGGGGGAGCCAGCACAGATACGCAGTATTTT
d_call: .; j_call: TRBJ2-1; clone_size: many; v_call: TRBV5-1; cdr3_length: 12; cdr3_aa: CASSDSGNEQFF; cdr3_nt: TGCGCCAGCAGCGACAGCGGGAATGAGCAGTTCTTC
d_call: TRBD2; j_call: TRBJ2-2; clone_size: few; v_call: TRBV5-5; cdr3_length: 18; cdr3_aa: CASSSHPGGARDTGELFF; cdr3_nt: TGTGCCAGCAGCTCACATCCGGGGGGGGCGCGGGACACCGGGGAGCTGTTTTTT
d_call: .; j_call: TRBJ1-2; clone_size: .; v_call: TRBV20-1; cdr3_length: 15; cdr3_aa: CSARGQGEGNYGYTF; cdr3_nt: TGCAGTGCTAGGGGTCAGGGCGAGGGGAACTATGGCTACACCTTC
d_call: TRBD2; j_call: TRBJ2-2; clone_size: .; v_call: TRBV7-3; cdr3_length: 16; cdr3_aa: CASSQTSGMNTGELFF; cdr3_nt: TGTGCCAGCAGCCAAACTAGCGGGATGAACACCGGGGAGCTGTTTTTT
d_call: .; j_call: TRBJ2-7; clone_size: .; v_call: TRBV6-1; cdr3_length: 15; cdr3_aa: CASRAATEDRTRQYF; cdr3_nt: TGTGCCAGCAGAGCCGCTACTGAGGACCGGACCCGGCAGTACTTC
d_call: .; j_call: TRBJ2-2; clone_size: few; v_call: TRBV7-6; cdr3_length: 14; cdr3_aa: CASSRDWTTGELFF; cdr3_nt: TGTGCCAGCAGCCGCGACTGGACCACCGGGGAGCTGTTTTTT
d_call: TRBD2; j_call: TRBJ2-1; clone_size: few; v_call: TRBV12-3/TRBV12-4; cdr3_length: 14; cdr3_aa: CASSYSGGFDEQFF; cdr3_nt: TGTGCCAGCAGTTATAGCGGGGGGTTCGATGAGCAGTTCTTC
d_call: .; j_call: TRBJ2-5; clone_size: few; v_call: TRBV6-1; cdr3_length: 15; cdr3_aa: CASRDRHSLQETQYF; cdr3_nt: TGTGCCAGCAGAGACAGACACTCGCTCCAAGAGACCCAGTACTTC
d_call: TRBD1; j_call: TRBJ2-7; clone_size: .; v_call: TRBV28; cdr3_length: 13; cdr3_aa: CASIGTGGYEQYF; cdr3_nt: TGTGCCAGCATTGGGACAGGGGGATACGAGCAGTACTTC
d_call: .; j_call: TRBJ1-5; clone_size: .; v_call: TRBV29-1; cdr3_length: 14; cdr3_aa: CSVAGRGDGQPQHF; cdr3_nt: TGCAGCGTAGCCGGGCGGGGAGATGGTCAGCCCCAGCATTTT
d_call: .; j_call: TRBJ2-1; clone_size: .; v_call: TRBV7-2; cdr3_length: 16; cdr3_aa: CASSRYGGYSYNEQFF; cdr3_nt: TGTGCCAGCAGTCGCTATGGCGGGTACTCCTACAATGAGCAGTTCTTC
d_call: .; j_call: TRBJ2-2; clone_size: .; v_call: TRBV7-8; cdr3_length: 15; cdr3_aa: CASRGSGPTTGELFF; cdr3_nt: TGTGCCAGCAGGGGTTCCGGGCCAACCACCGGGGAGCTGTTTTTT
d_call: .; j_call: TRBJ1-6; clone_size: few; v_call: TRBV5-1; cdr3_length: 15; cdr3_aa: CASSPQGHQNSPLHF; cdr3_nt: TGCGCCAGCAGTCCCCAGGGACACCAAAATTCACCCCTCCACTTT
d_call: .; j_call: TRBJ2-7; clone_size: few; v_call: TRBV5-1; cdr3_length: 13; cdr3_aa: CASSSGSDYEQYF; cdr3_nt: TGCGCCAGCAGCTCCGGGTCCGACTACGAGCAGTACTTC